Each of the 14 T cell receptor beta chains below was sequenced from the same sample in a study of cytomegalovirus exposure and HLA in healthy donors. Amplification used 60 Vbeta primers and 13 Jbeta primers. The protocol was immunoSEQ multiplex PCR, while the TCRdb copy is restricted to in-frame clones and leaves out a portion. The sample has about 160,000 clones; around 84% are singletons. Material: PBMCs. These receptors came from a male donor in good health and CMV-seropositive.

The table lists this clone with a few counts. The chain has TRBV6-5 and TRBJ2-7; the match to TRBD1 covers 7 bases. The CDR3 spans 15 residues. With V trimmed by 4 bases and J by 1 base, 7 bases remained unmatched. The germline gives CDR1 MNHEY, CDR2 SVGAGI. The CDR3 here is CASSSTTGSSYEQYF. For the CDR3, the DNA is TGTGCCAGCAGTTCCACGACAGGGTCGTCCTACGAGCAGTACTTC.

This chain joins TRBV4-1 and TRBJ2-7, with D uncertain. Between the trimmed V and J ends, which lost 1 base and 7 bases, there was a span of 11 bases. The CDR3 sequence is 13 residues long. CDR1 is MGHRA and CDR2 is YSYEKL in the germline V gene. The chain's CDR3 is CASSQAQVQEQYF. The CDR3 DNA reads as TGCGCCAGCAGCCAAGCCCAGGTACAGGAGCAGTACTTC.

J is TRBJ2-1 and V is TRBV28, with 9 bases lining up with TRBD2. From germline, CDR1 is MDHEN and CDR2 SYDVKM. V lost 2 bases and J lost 7; bases outside the gene matches: 3. The CDR3 is 14 residues long. As DNA, the CDR3 is TGTGCCAGCAGTTTACTAGCGGGAAGAAATGAGCAGTTCTTC. Its translation: CASSLLAGRNEQFF.

The chain recombines TRBV18 with TRBJ1-1, with D uncertain. The V end was cut by 0 bases, the J end by 3 bases, with 14 bases between. The CDR3 contains 16 residues. Germline CDR1 KGHSH, CDR2 LQKENI. CDR3 residues: CASSPPSGIPDTEAFF. DNA for the CDR3: TGTGCCAGCTCACCACCGAGCGGGATACCGGACACTGAAGCTTTCTTT.

This clone was observed a few times. This sequence joins TRBV25-1 and TRBJ2-3, with 7 bases aligning to TRBD2. V lost 5 bases and J lost 0; bases outside the gene matches: 14. The CDR3 sequence is 18 residues long. Per germline, CDR1 MGHDK and CDR2 SYGVNS. The CDR3: CASSRLADPQPSTDTQYF. The DNA of the CDR3 is TGTGCCAGCAGTCGGCTAGCGGACCCTCAACCTAGCACAGATACGCAGTATTTT.

V gene TRBV28 combines with J gene TRBJ2-7; a weak D match, TRBD2 (5 bases). Germline CDR1 MDHEN, CDR2 SYDVKM. The CDR3 consists of 14 residues. Between the trimmed V and J ends, which lost 8 bases and 0 bases, there was a span of 14 bases. This CDR3 is CASRGQSSSYEQYF. The CDR3 DNA reads as TGTGCCAGCCGCGGGCAGAGCAGCTCCTACGAGCAGTACTTC.

The chain employs TRBV6-1 and TRBJ1-5; a weak D match, TRBD1 (6 bases). Germline loops: CDR1 MNHNS, CDR2 SASEGT. V dropped 5 bases and J dropped 11 bases, with 19 bases sitting between them. The CDR3 consists of 14 residues. CDR3 loop: CASSWDNRPISQHF. CDR3 in DNA: TGTGCCAGCAGTTGGGACAATCGACCGATCTCCCAGCATTTT.

The chain uses TRBV2 and TRBJ2-1; 11 positions agree with TRBD2. Trimming took 5 bases from V and 7 from J; bases not matched to a gene: 7. Germline V gene data show CDR1 as SNHLY and CDR2 as FYNNEI. The CDR3 is 15 residues long. The CDR3 coding sequence is TGTGCCAGCAGTTCGGGACTAGCGGTCGAAAATGAGCAGTTCTTC. As protein: CASSSGLAVENEQFF.

This clone appeared a single time. The chain is built from TRBV5-1 and TRBJ2-7; 10 nucleotides line up with TRBD2. Germline assignment: CDR1 SGHRS and CDR2 YFSETQ. The junction had 6 bases not matched to a gene; V was cut back by 3 bases and J by 6 bases. The CDR3 covers 14 residues. The CDR3 nucleotides are TGCGCCAGCAGCTCCCGAACTAGCGGGGCCGAGCAGTACTTC. It codes for CASSSRTSGAEQYF.

The V and J genes are TRBV7-8 and TRBJ1-5; TRBD1 is a possible D gene (6 bases). The germline V gene has CDR1 SGHVS and CDR2 FQNEAQ. The CDR3 loop spans 14 amino acids. V lost 5 bases to trimming and J lost 3 bases, with 11 bases between them. CDR3 in amino acids: CASSPYRDNQPQHF. CDR3 nucleotides: TGTGCCAGCAGCCCCTACAGGGACAATCAGCCCCAGCATTTT.

DNA of the CDR3: TGCGCCAGCAGCTTAACAGGGGGCGACTACCTAGGGTACGAGCAGTACTTC. Its protein product is CASSLTGGDYLGYEQYF. The gene calls are TRBV5-1 and TRBJ2-7, with 9 nucleotides matching TRBD1. V was clipped by 2 bases and J by 4 bases; unmatched bases: 13. The CDR3 totals 17 residues. Germline V gene data show CDR1 as SGHRS and CDR2 as YFSETQ. Drawing the rest from reference TRBV5-1 and TRBJ2-7, the complete variable domain is KAGVTQTPRYLIKTRGQQVTLSCSPISGHRSVSWYQQTPGQGLQFLFEYFSETQRNKGNFPGRFSGRQFSNSRSEMNVSTLELGDSALYLCASSLTGGDYLGYEQYFGPGTRLTVT.

This clone was seen once. The chain links TRBV29-1 to TRBJ1-5, with 9 bases fitting TRBD1. CDR1 SQVTM and CDR2 ANQGSEA come from the germline V gene. The CDR3 runs 14 residues. The junction had 9 bases not matched to a gene; V was cut back by 7 bases and J by 5 bases. The CDR3 is CSAAAGTGYQPQHF. CDR3 DNA sequence: TGCAGCGCCGCCGCCGGGACAGGGTATCAGCCCCAGCATTTT.

The rearrangement links TRBV30 to TRBJ1-4; 7 nucleotides align to TRBD1. Trimming cost V 1 base and J 7 bases; bases outside gene matches: 3. This CDR3 region has 13 residues. Germline assignment: CDR1 GTSNPN and CDR2 SVGIG (reference sequence). The CDR3 nucleotides are TGTGCCTGGAGTGGACAGGGTCCTGAAAAACTGTTTTTT. Translated, it gives CAWSGQGPEKLFF.

The V and J genes are TRBV4-1 and TRBJ1-4; D is unresolved. V was pared by 1 base and J by 2 bases, with 8 bases between. Germline-derived CDR1 and CDR2 are MGHRA and YSYEKL. This CDR3 has 15 amino acids. The CDR3 loop is CASSQVPVTNEKLFF. CDR3 DNA: TGCGCCAGCAGCCAAGTCCCAGTCACTAATGAAAAACTGTTTTTT.